A single sample gave rise to the 6 T cell receptor beta chains below, sequenced in a study of cytomegalovirus exposure and HLA in healthy donors. The primer mix had 60 Vbeta and 13 Jbeta primers. Only in-frame clones appear in the TCRdb table, and some are missing; sequencing was by immunoSEQ multiplex PCR. The data hold about 160,000 clones, with roughly 80% observed a single time. Sequenced input: PBMCs. These receptors were obtained from a woman aged 40 to 50 in good health and CMV-seronegative.

This clone was picked up one time. The chain carries TRBV27 and TRBJ2-3; tentative D call: TRBD2 (7 bases). In germline, CDR1 is MNHEY, CDR2 SMNVEV (reference sequence). Deletions cut 10 bases from V and 1 base from J, with 21 bases between. The CDR3 is made up of 16 amino acids. In DNA form, the CDR3 reads TGTGCCACCTCCTATGCGGGGGCGCCACGCACAGATACGCAGTATTTT. Translated, it gives CATSYAGAPRTDTQYF.

The genes are TRBV5-4 and TRBJ2-1; D gene unclear. Germline values: CDR1 SGHNT, CDR2 YYREEE (reference sequence). This CDR3 region has 14 residues. With 4 bases removed from V and 6 bases from J, the gap between germline ends came to 14 bases. Here the CDR3 reads CASSQDGNRNEQFF. The CDR3 region has the DNA TGTGCCAGCAGCCAGGATGGAAACCGCAATGAGCAGTTCTTC.

This chain joins TRBV6-6 and TRBJ1-1; 10 nucleotides line up with TRBD1. The V segment lost 5 bases and the J segment 4 bases; nucleotides outside the gene matches: 10. Looked up from germline, CDR1 is MNHNY and CDR2 is SVGAGI (reference sequence). The CDR3 covers 16 residues. The DNA for the CDR3 is TGTGCCAGCAGTAGCCCTCGCAGGACAGGGGGCACTGAAGCTTTCTTT. Its translation: CASSSPRRTGGTEAFF.

V usage is TRBV2 and J usage is TRBJ2-1; 11 bases fit TRBD2. Unmatched junction bases numbered 3, after V lost 6 bases and J lost 2 bases. Per germline, CDR1 SNHLY and CDR2 FYNNEI. CDR3 length: 15 amino acids. CDR3 sequence reads: CASSGTSGPYNEQFF. DNA of the CDR3: TGTGCCAGCAGCGGGACTAGCGGACCCTACAATGAGCAGTTCTTC.

V gene TRBV27 combines with J gene TRBJ2-7; D uncertain. CDR3 length: 11 residues. Germline V lookup: CDR1 MNHEY, CDR2 SMNVEV (reference sequence). Deletions cut 3 bases from V and 6 bases from J, with 6 bases between. The CDR3 reads CASSFGFEQYF. Here the CDR3 DNA reads TGTGCCAGCAGTTTTGGCTTCGAGCAGTACTTC.

This chain links TRBV11-2 with TRBJ1-6; D not resolved. The length of the CDR3 is 15 residues. V was clipped by 1 base and J by 10 bases, with 14 bases between them. From germline, CDR1 is SGHAT and CDR2 FQNNGV. The CDR3 reads CASSLVQQTRSPLHF. The CDR3, as DNA: TGTGCCAGCAGCTTAGTTCAACAGACCCGGTCACCCCTCCACTTT.